These T cell receptor beta chains were read from a single sample in a study of CD8+ T cells in alopecia areata. The method was immunoSEQ multiplex PCR; TCRdb's version includes in-frame clones alone and lacks a portion of them. The sample shows about 210,000 clones, 50% to 75% of them seen only once. Here the sequenced sample was CD4+ T cells sorted from blood, taken at week 4, from a patient treated with tofacitinib. The origin of the receptors is a human donor with alopecia areata. The CDR3 runs from the conserved cysteine through the conserved F or W. Fields, in order: V gene, clone size, D gene, J gene, CDR3 protein, CDR3 DNA. The D gene is left open where the match is weak. Some rows mark clone size as missing; the rest say once, few, many or name a class of expanded clone.

TRBV7-2,.,.,TRBJ2-2,CASSQSLAGGELFF,TGTGCCAGCAGCCAGTCCTTAGCCGGCGGGGAGCTGTTTTTT
TRBV27,.,.,TRBJ1-5,CASSSYGTLANQPQHF,TGTGCCAGCAGTTCCTACGGGACTCTTGCCAATCAGCCCCAGCATTTT
TRBV5-4,.,.,TRBJ2-7,CASSNRDSAYEQYF,TGTGCCAGCAGCAATCGGGACTCAGCCTACGAGCAGTACTTC
TRBV20-1,.,.,TRBJ1-1,CSAHGYTEAFF,TGCAGTGCTCATGGGTACACTGAAGCTTTCTTT
TRBV5-1,.,TRBD2,TRBJ2-1,CASDPGLAGTNEQFF,TGCGCCAGCGACCCGGGGCTAGCGGGGACCAATGAGCAGTTCTTC
TRBV30,few,.,TRBJ2-6,CARTVSGANVLTF,TGTGCCCGGACAGTGTCTGGGGCCAACGTCCTGACTTTC
TRBV29-1,few,.,TRBJ1-2,CSVETGYGYTF,TGCAGCGTTGAAACAGGGTATGGCTACACCTTC
TRBV4-2,.,TRBD2,TRBJ2-5,CASSQDSGGKQETQYF,TGTGCCAGCAGCCAAGATAGCGGGGGGAAGCAAGAGACCCAGTACTTC
TRBV30,.,TRBD1,TRBJ1-6,CAWSLYDRASPLHF,TGTGCCTGGAGTTTATATGACAGGGCATCACCCCTCCACTTT
TRBV19,.,TRBD1,TRBJ1-1,CASSAGQGVKAFF,TGTGCCAGTAGTGCTGGACAGGGGGTGAAAGCTTTCTTT
TRBV5-4,few,.,TRBJ2-2,CASSLAAEGGELFF,TGTGCCAGCAGCTTGGCCGCCGAAGGCGGGGAGCTGTTTTTT
TRBV29-1,.,.,TRBJ2-7,CSVVSLGAYEQYF,TGCAGCGTTGTAAGCCTGGGAGCCTACGAGCAGTACTTC
TRBV10-3,.,TRBD1,TRBJ2-1,CAIMGQGSYNEQFF,TGTGCCATCATGGGACAGGGCTCCTACAATGAGCAGTTCTTC
TRBV30,.,.,TRBJ1-1,CAWSVSQSEAFF,TGTGCCTGGAGTGTAAGCCAGAGCGAAGCTTTCTTT
TRBV5-1,.,TRBD1,TRBJ1-4,CASSLGQGLATNEKLFF,TGCGCCAGCAGCTTAGGACAGGGGTTAGCAACTAATGAAAAACTGTTTTTT
TRBV10-1,few,.,TRBJ1-5,CASSDGGNQPQHF,TGCGCCAGCAGTGATGGGGGGAATCAGCCCCAGCATTTT